One sample yielded the 20 T cell receptor beta chains listed below, sequenced in a study of neurological immune-mediated disorders. MiXCR was run by TCRdb on the 5' RACE reads, yielding one entry per CDR3 protein. The sample holds about 50,000 distinct CDR3 sequences; 10% are singletons and the top ten take approximately 5%. Material: PBMCs. The receptor source for this set is a man between 65 and 79 years old with HTLV-1-associated myelopathy (HAM/TSP).

The chain carries TRBV28 and TRBJ1-5, with unresolved D. V dropped 5 bases and J dropped 0 bases, with 5 bases sitting between them. CDR1 is MDHEN and CDR2 is SYDVKM in the germline V gene. The CDR3 is 13 residues long. CDR3 region: CASSPPSNQPQHF. CDR3 nucleotides: TGTGCCAGCAGTCCCCCTAGCAATCAGCCCCAGCATTTT.

This clonotype was counted at least ten times. The chain is built from TRBV11-2 and TRBJ2-1; tentative D call: TRBD2 (6 bases). The CDR3 covers 16 residues. V dropped 3 bases and J dropped 2 bases, with 14 bases sitting between them. The germline gives CDR1 SGHAT, CDR2 FQNNGV. The CDR3: CASSFGLANAYNEQFF. The CDR3, as DNA: TGTGCCAGCAGCTTCGGGCTAGCGAATGCCTACAATGAGCAGTTCTTC.

In this sample, this clonotype is medium-sized. The chain employs TRBV20-1 and TRBJ2-4; 8 bases agree with TRBD1. The germline V gene encodes CDR1 DFQATT and CDR2 SNEGSKA (reference sequence). Trimming removed 0 bases from V and 3 bases from J; junction bases left unmatched: 13. The CDR3 covers 18 residues. In DNA, the CDR3 is TGCAGTGCTAGAGATGGAGGGACAGGAGTTGGGGGCAAAAACATTCAGTACTTC. Translating it yields CSARDGGTGVGGKNIQYF.

This clonotype was recorded many times. CDR3 DNA sequence: TGTGCCAGCAGCAGACAGGCTCAGGGCACTGAAGCTTTCTTT. It specifies CASSRQAQGTEAFF. This chain connects TRBV27 to TRBJ1-1, with D possibly TRBD1 on 6 matching bases. Trimming pared 6 bases from V and 4 bases from J, leaving 15 bases between. The CDR3 spans 14 residues. Germline V gene data show CDR1 as MNHEY and CDR2 as SMNVEV (reference sequence).

The chain has TRBV20-1 and TRBJ2-1, with 10 nucleotides matching TRBD1. Trimming removed 5 bases from V and 6 bases from J; junction bases left unmatched: 10. The CDR3 sequence is 15 residues long. The germline V gene has CDR1 DFQATT and CDR2 SNEGSKA (reference sequence). As DNA, the CDR3 is TGCAGTGCTCTGAACTCCCGGGACAGGGGCAATGAGCAGTTCTTC. Encoded protein: CSALNSRDRGNEQFF.

This clonotype was picked up many times. This rearrangement joins TRBV28 to TRBJ2-3; perhaps TRBD1 as D (5 bases). Germline CDR1 MDHEN, CDR2 SYDVKM. Trimming removed 6 bases from V and 3 bases from J, with 16 bases in between. This CDR3 spans 15 amino acids. The CDR3 loop reads CASRQVRVVTDTQYF. The CDR3 DNA follows: TGTGCCAGCAGGCAGGTCAGGGTGGTGACAGATACGCAGTATTTT.

This clonotype came up many times. The genes are TRBV5-1 and TRBJ2-3; a possible D gene is TRBD1 (6 bases). Trimming took off 7 bases at V and 2 bases at J, with 14 bases between the two ends. Germline V CDR1 and CDR2: SGHRS, YFSETQ. The CDR3 covers 14 residues. The CDR3 reads CASRLQGYTDTQYF. In nucleotides, the CDR3 is TGCGCCAGCCGATTACAGGGCTACACAGATACGCAGTATTTT.

This chain connects TRBV4-3 to TRBJ1-2; maybe TRBD1 (5 bases). V dropped 4 bases and J dropped 2 bases, with 11 bases sitting between them. This CDR3 spans 14 amino acids. CDR1 is LGHNA and CDR2 is YSLEER in the germline V gene. CDR3: CASSPNRDNYGYTF. CDR3 nucleotides: TGCGCCAGCAGCCCTAACCGGGACAACTATGGCTACACCTTC.

Ten or more counts support this clonotype. This chain links TRBV5-1 with TRBJ2-7; 14 bases are a match to TRBD2. The ends lost 4 bases at V and 2 bases at J; junction bases unmatched: 2. The CDR3 sequence is 15 residues long. CDR1 and CDR2 from the germline V gene are SGHRS and YFSETQ. CDR3 nucleotides: TGCGCCAGCAGCGGGACTAGCGGGAGCCCCTACGAGCAGTACTTC. Protein: CASSGTSGSPYEQYF. Drawing the rest from reference TRBV5-1 and TRBJ2-7, the complete variable domain is KAGVTQTPRYLIKTRGQQVTLSCSPISGHRSVSWYQQTPGQGLQFLFEYFSETQRNKGNFPGRFSGRQFSNSRSEMNVSTLELGDSALYLCASSGTSGSPYEQYFGPGTRLTVT.

This clonotype was recorded at least ten times. The V call is TRBV5-1, the J call TRBJ1-2, with 10 bases fitting TRBD1. V gave up 4 bases and J gave up 4 bases; unmatched junction bases: 7. Germline values: CDR1 SGHRS, CDR2 YFSETQ. This CDR3 comprises 15 residues. CDR3 protein: CASSPRTGGGYGYTF. The CDR3 DNA is TGCGCCAGCAGCCCCCGGACAGGGGGGGGCTATGGCTACACCTTC.

This clonotype was recorded at least ten times. This chain joins TRBV11-3 and TRBJ2-1; no reliable D call. The CDR3 totals 14 residues. CDR1 and CDR2 (germline): SGHNT, YENEEA. V was cut by 0 bases and J by 2 bases, with 5 bases left in between. CDR3 sequence reads: CASSLDLTYNEQFF. The CDR3 region has the DNA TGTGCCAGCAGCTTAGATCTGACCTACAATGAGCAGTTCTTC.

This clonotype has a count of ten or more. The rearrangement joins TRBV5-1 to TRBJ2-7; D call uncertain. V lost 0 bases, J lost 3 bases, and 13 bases lay in between. The CDR3 spans 15 residues. Germline V CDR1 and CDR2: SGHRS, YFSETQ. Here the CDR3 reads CASSLADLPSYEQYF. Here the CDR3 DNA reads TGCGCCAGCAGCTTGGCCGACCTCCCGAGCTACGAGCAGTACTTC. The full variable domain, completed using reference TRBV5-1 and TRBJ2-7, is KAGVTQTPRYLIKTRGQQVTLSCSPISGHRSVSWYQQTPGQGLQFLFEYFSETQRNKGNFPGRFSGRQFSNSRSEMNVSTLELGDSALYLCASSLADLPSYEQYFGPGTRLTVT.

As regards this clonotype: One end of the junction fails to match germline, which may point to a read error. V gene TRBV7-3 combines with J gene TRBJ2-6; possibly TRBD2 for D (6 bases). Looked up from germline, CDR1 is SGHTA and CDR2 is FQGTGA. The CDR3 extends over 15 amino acids. CDR3 protein: CVSSPREGGANVLTF. In nucleotides, the CDR3 is TGTGTCAGCAGCCCCCGAGAGGGCGGGGCCAACGTCCTTACTTTC.

The V call is TRBV5-1, the J call TRBJ2-3; 9 bases are shared with TRBD2. The CDR3 is 16 amino acids. Germline-derived CDR1 and CDR2 are SGHRS and YFSETQ. V trimming: 4 bases; J trimming: 7 bases; junction bases outside the gene matches: 13. CDR3 bases: TGCGCCAGCAGCCCCCTCGGTAGCGGGAGAGATTATACGCAGTATTTT. Protein: CASSPLGSGRDYTQYF.

At least ten counts were recorded for this clonotype. The genes are TRBV11-3 and TRBJ2-7; 15 bases are a match to TRBD2. This CDR3 contains 20 residues. Germline V CDR1 and CDR2: SGHNT, YENEEA. V shed 0 bases, J shed 2 bases, and the junction held 11 bases outside the gene matches. This chain's CDR3 is CASSLDFPGLAGGQPYEQYF. In DNA form, the CDR3 reads TGTGCCAGCAGCTTAGATTTCCCCGGACTAGCGGGAGGGCAACCCTACGAGCAGTACTTC.

This clonotype came up many times. The J gene is TRBJ2-2, the V gene TRBV7-8; no clear D gene. In germline, CDR1 is SGHVS, CDR2 FQNEAQ. The CDR3 has 15 amino acids. The germline V and J ends were trimmed by 3 bases and 0 bases, with 8 bases remaining between them. As DNA, the CDR3 is TGTGCCAGCAGCTTCACAAACGCGAACACCGGGGAGCTGTTTTTT. Its translation is CASSFTNANTGELFF.

The chain combines TRBV12-3 or TRBV12-4 with TRBJ2-7; perhaps TRBD2 as D (6 bases). The end of the DNA fits TRBJ2-5 better, so the J call may be wrong. The CDR3 has 13 residues. The CDR3 sequence: CASSFSGQETQYF. The CDR3 coding sequence is TGTGCCAGCAGTTTTAGCGGACAAGAGACCCAGTACTTC.

In this sample, this clonotype turned up many times. This chain uses TRBV28 with TRBJ1-2; tentative D call: TRBD1 (6 bases). Trimming left V 6 bases short and J 4 bases short, with 21 bases between. Germline loops: CDR1 MDHEN, CDR2 SYDVKM. The CDR3 runs to 16 residues. The CDR3 DNA reads as TGTGCCAGCAGGTCATACCTTCTGGACAGCTTCTATGGCTACACCTTC. Its protein is CASRSYLLDSFYGYTF.

In this sample, this clonotype turned up many times. The rearrangement uses TRBV7-2 and TRBJ2-1; D possibly corresponds to TRBD1 (5 bases). Germline values: CDR1 SGHTA, CDR2 FQGNSA. V was trimmed by 7 bases and J by 8 bases, leaving 15 bases between them. CDR3 size: 13 residues. The CDR3 sequence is CASTQIWGDEQFF. DNA of the CDR3: TGTGCCAGCACCCAGATTTGGGGCGATGAGCAGTTCTTC.

Ten or more counts support this clonotype. In DNA form, the CDR3 reads TGCGCCAGGGCGACAGGGAGGAGGGCCTACGAGCAGTACTTC. Translation gives CARATGRRAYEQYF. The gene calls are TRBV5-1 and TRBJ2-7, with D possibly matching TRBD1 (7 bases). The length of the CDR3 is 14 residues. Germline V CDR1 and CDR2: SGHRS, YFSETQ. V lost 8 bases to trimming and J lost 2 bases, with 17 bases between them.